Listed below are T cell receptor beta chains from one sample, sequenced in a study of blood T cells in healthy people across ages. TCRdb reanalysed the 5' RACE reads using MiXCR and keeps one entry per CDR3 protein. The sample lists about 510,000 distinct CDR3 sequences, about 28% occurring once. These data also formed part of another study, on T cells of mothers and their children.

The material sequenced was blood. All receptors derive from a boy aged 2 to 9 in good health. Both conserved end residues are part of each CDR3. Each record gives: J gene, CDR3 length, clone size, D gene, V gene, CDR3 DNA, CDR3 protein. D genes are given only for firm matches. Clone size is stated in some rows and not others, as once, few, many or a class when expanded.

J gene: TRBJ2-3
CDR3 length: 12
clone size: -
D gene: -
V gene: TRBV9
CDR3 DNA: TGTGCCAGCAGCGTAGGGTGGGATACGCAGTATTTT
CDR3 protein: CASSVGWDTQYF

J gene: TRBJ1-3
CDR3 length: 15
clone size: once
D gene: TRBD1
V gene: TRBV7-8
CDR3 DNA: TGTGCCAGCAGCTCCGAACAGGGGGCAAGAAACACCATATATTTT
CDR3 protein: CASSSEQGARNTIYF

J gene: TRBJ1-2
CDR3 length: 13
clone size: -
D gene: -
V gene: TRBV7-9
CDR3 DNA: TGTGCCGGCAGCCAAGGACTCTACTATGGCTACACCTTC
CDR3 protein: CAGSQGLYYGYTF

J gene: TRBJ2-3
CDR3 length: 12
clone size: -
D gene: -
V gene: TRBV6-5
CDR3 DNA: TGTGCCAGCAGTCTCCCAGGGGAGAGGCAGTATTTT
CDR3 protein: CASSLPGERQYF

J gene: TRBJ2-2
CDR3 length: 16
clone size: -
D gene: TRBD2
V gene: TRBV19
CDR3 DNA: TGTGCCAGTGGATACCTAGGCGGGGGGAACACCGGGGAGCTGTTTTTT
CDR3 protein: CASGYLGGGNTGELFF

J gene: TRBJ2-1
CDR3 length: 14
clone size: -
D gene: -
V gene: TRBV6-2/TRBV6-3
CDR3 DNA: TGTGCCAGCACTTTAGACGGCGCGTGGAATGAGCAGTTCTTC
CDR3 protein: CASTLDGAWNEQFF

J gene: TRBJ2-1
CDR3 length: 14
clone size: few
D gene: -
V gene: TRBV24-1
CDR3 DNA: TGTGCCACCAGTGACAAGGACTGGAACAATGAGCAGTTCTTC
CDR3 protein: CATSDKDWNNEQFF

J gene: TRBJ2-3
CDR3 length: 16
clone size: -
D gene: TRBD2
V gene: TRBV6-1
CDR3 DNA: TGTGCCAGCAGTGACGTAGCGGGGGAAGGCACAGATACGCAGTATTTT
CDR3 protein: CASSDVAGEGTDTQYF

J gene: TRBJ2-1
CDR3 length: 16
clone size: few
D gene: -
V gene: TRBV6-1
CDR3 DNA: TGTGCCAGCAGGAGCCCCGGGACTTCCTTCGCCAATGAGCAGTTCTTC
CDR3 protein: CASRSPGTSFANEQFF

J gene: TRBJ2-1
CDR3 length: 17
clone size: -
D gene: TRBD2
V gene: TRBV5-4
CDR3 DNA: TGTGCCAGCACTCAATCAACCGGGACTAGAATTGGGGGTGAGCAGTTCTTC
CDR3 protein: CASTQSTGTRIGGEQFF

J gene: TRBJ1-2
CDR3 length: 14
clone size: few
D gene: TRBD1
V gene: TRBV12-3/TRBV12-4
CDR3 DNA: TGTGCCAGCAGTCCAGGGGGCTTCAGCTATGGCTACACCTTC
CDR3 protein: CASSPGGFSYGYTF

J gene: TRBJ2-6
CDR3 length: 15
clone size: few
D gene: TRBD1
V gene: TRBV5-1
CDR3 DNA: TGCGCCAGCAGCTTGGGGGACAGGGGGACCAACGTCCTGACTTTC
CDR3 protein: CASSLGDRGTNVLTF

J gene: TRBJ1-1
CDR3 length: 12
clone size: -
D gene: -
V gene: TRBV15
CDR3 DNA: TGTGCCACCAGCAGAGGTCAAGCTGAAGCTTTCTTT
CDR3 protein: CATSRGQAEAFF

J gene: TRBJ2-5
CDR3 length: 13
clone size: -
D gene: -
V gene: TRBV27
CDR3 DNA: TGTGCCAGCAGAGACAGACTCGGCCAGACCCAGTACTTC
CDR3 protein: CASRDRLGQTQYF

J gene: TRBJ2-5
CDR3 length: 17
clone size: few
D gene: -
V gene: TRBV7-2
CDR3 DNA: TGTGCCAGCAGCTCCCCGGTCGAGGGGCCTAGAGCGGAGACCCAGTACTTC
CDR3 protein: CASSSPVEGPRAETQYF

J gene: TRBJ2-4
CDR3 length: 15
clone size: -
D gene: -
V gene: TRBV25-1
CDR3 DNA: TGTGCCAGCAGTCAATCGAGGGTTGGGGAAAACATTCAGTACTTC
CDR3 protein: CASSQSRVGENIQYF

J gene: TRBJ2-5
CDR3 length: 14
clone size: -
D gene: TRBD1
V gene: TRBV4-2
CDR3 DNA: TGTGCCAGCAGCCACGACAGGGCGCAAGAGACCCAGTACTTC
CDR3 protein: CASSHDRAQETQYF

J gene: TRBJ2-1
CDR3 length: 16
clone size: -
D gene: TRBD1
V gene: TRBV20-1
CDR3 DNA: TGCAGTGCTAGAGCGAAGACGCTGGGACAGTTCTATGAGCAGTTCTTC
CDR3 protein: CSARAKTLGQFYEQFF

J gene: TRBJ2-1
CDR3 length: 15
clone size: few
D gene: TRBD2
V gene: TRBV5-4
CDR3 DNA: TGTGCCAGCAGCCCGGAGCGGGGGGGGTACAATGAGCAGTTCTTC
CDR3 protein: CASSPERGGYNEQFF

J gene: TRBJ2-1
CDR3 length: 17
clone size: few
D gene: TRBD2
V gene: TRBV10-1
CDR3 DNA: TGCGCCAGCAGTGAGGTTAGCGGGAGCGGGGCCTACAATGAGCAGTTCTTC
CDR3 protein: CASSEVSGSGAYNEQFF

J gene: TRBJ2-3
CDR3 length: 16
clone size: once
D gene: TRBD2
V gene: TRBV20-1
CDR3 DNA: TGCAGTGCTAGACTAGCGGGAATGATTTTGACAGATACGCAGTATTTT
CDR3 protein: CSARLAGMILTDTQYF

J gene: TRBJ2-7
CDR3 length: 14
clone size: few
D gene: -
V gene: TRBV12-3/TRBV12-4
CDR3 DNA: TGTGCCAGCAGTTCCCCGGCAGGGCCCGACGAGCAGTACTTC
CDR3 protein: CASSSPAGPDEQYF

J gene: TRBJ2-7
CDR3 length: 14
clone size: -
D gene: -
V gene: TRBV10-2
CDR3 DNA: TGCGCCAGCAGTGCGGCAGGGTTAGTCTACGAGCAGTACTTC
CDR3 protein: CASSAAGLVYEQYF

J gene: TRBJ2-1
CDR3 length: 14
clone size: -
D gene: -
V gene: TRBV11-2
CDR3 DNA: TGTGCCAGCAGCTTAAGTCCGGGAGCGAAGGAGCAGTTCTTC
CDR3 protein: CASSLSPGAKEQFF

J gene: TRBJ2-1
CDR3 length: 15
clone size: few
D gene: TRBD2
V gene: TRBV4-3
CDR3 DNA: TGCGCCAGCAGCCAAACCGGGACTAGCGTCAATGAGCAGTTCTTC
CDR3 protein: CASSQTGTSVNEQFF

J gene: TRBJ2-2
CDR3 length: 16
clone size: -
D gene: -
V gene: TRBV7-3
CDR3 DNA: TGTGCCAGCAGCCAGAGTTCCAGGGAAATAACCGGGGAGCTGTTTTTT
CDR3 protein: CASSQSSREITGELFF

J gene: TRBJ2-5
CDR3 length: 15
clone size: few
D gene: -
V gene: TRBV4-3
CDR3 DNA: TGCGCCAGCAGCCAAGGTCCCGGCGGGCCCGGGGCCCAGTACTTC
CDR3 protein: CASSQGPGGPGAQYF

J gene: TRBJ2-3
CDR3 length: 16
clone size: -
D gene: TRBD1
V gene: TRBV6-1
CDR3 DNA: TGTGCCAGCAGTGAAGGGACAGGGCAGGGAACAGATACGCAGTATTTT
CDR3 protein: CASSEGTGQGTDTQYF

J gene: TRBJ2-3
CDR3 length: 13
clone size: -
D gene: -
V gene: TRBV10-3
CDR3 DNA: TGTGCCATCAGGGGGGCAAGCACAGATACGCAGTATTTT
CDR3 protein: CAIRGASTDTQYF

J gene: TRBJ1-2
CDR3 length: 14
clone size: -
D gene: -
V gene: TRBV28
CDR3 DNA: TGTGGCAGCAGTTCGCTGGGGCGCCTCTATGGCTACACCTTC
CDR3 protein: CGSSSLGRLYGYTF

J gene: TRBJ2-7
CDR3 length: 16
clone size: -
D gene: TRBD1
V gene: TRBV12-3/TRBV12-4
CDR3 DNA: TGTGCCAGCAGTCTCTCGTCGGACAGGGTCAACTACGAGCAGTACTTC
CDR3 protein: CASSLSSDRVNYEQYF

J gene: TRBJ2-6
CDR3 length: 13
clone size: -
D gene: -
V gene: TRBV12-3/TRBV12-4
CDR3 DNA: TGTGCCAGCAGTTTGGGGACGGCCGACGTCCTGACTTTC
CDR3 protein: CASSLGTADVLTF

J gene: TRBJ2-7
CDR3 length: 15
clone size: few
D gene: TRBD2
V gene: TRBV4-3
CDR3 DNA: TGCGCCAGCAGCCATGGGACTAGCGGGAACTACGAGCAGTACTTC
CDR3 protein: CASSHGTSGNYEQYF

J gene: TRBJ1-2
CDR3 length: 13
clone size: few
D gene: -
V gene: TRBV12-5
CDR3 DNA: TGTGCTAGTGGTTCTCAGGGAGACTATGGCTACACCTTC
CDR3 protein: CASGSQGDYGYTF

J gene: TRBJ1-4
CDR3 length: 17
clone size: -
D gene: -
V gene: TRBV2
CDR3 DNA: TGTGCCAGCAGTGGCCCCCTGGGTGGGGGAATGGGTGAAAAACTGTTTTTT
CDR3 protein: CASSGPLGGGMGEKLFF

J gene: TRBJ2-5
CDR3 length: 19
clone size: few
D gene: TRBD2
V gene: TRBV14
CDR3 DNA: TGTGCCAGCAGCCAAGATCGGCTAGCGGGAGCCCACGATCTCGGGACCCAGTACTTC
CDR3 protein: CASSQDRLAGAHDLGTQYF

J gene: TRBJ2-5
CDR3 length: 16
clone size: -
D gene: TRBD2
V gene: TRBV12-3/TRBV12-4
CDR3 DNA: TGTGCCAGCAGTTTAACTAGCGGGGGGGATCAAGAGACCCAGTACTTC
CDR3 protein: CASSLTSGGDQETQYF

J gene: TRBJ2-5
CDR3 length: 15
clone size: -
D gene: TRBD1
V gene: TRBV5-6
CDR3 DNA: TGTGCCAGCAGCTTTCGGACAGGGGCCGGGGAGACCCAGTACTTC
CDR3 protein: CASSFRTGAGETQYF

J gene: TRBJ2-1
CDR3 length: 15
clone size: -
D gene: -
V gene: TRBV10-3
CDR3 DNA: TGTGCCATCAGTGAGTCGCGGAAACTGTACAATGAGCAGTTCTTC
CDR3 protein: CAISESRKLYNEQFF

J gene: TRBJ2-1
CDR3 length: 12
clone size: few
D gene: -
V gene: TRBV29-1
CDR3 DNA: TGCAGCGTTGAAATAGGGCGGAATGAGCAGTTCTTC
CDR3 protein: CSVEIGRNEQFF

J gene: TRBJ2-2
CDR3 length: 13
clone size: few
D gene: -
V gene: TRBV6-2/TRBV6-3
CDR3 DNA: TGTGCCAGCAGTTACAAGCGAACCGGGGAGCTGTTTTTT
CDR3 protein: CASSYKRTGELFF

J gene: TRBJ2-4
CDR3 length: 13
clone size: -
D gene: -
V gene: TRBV7-2
CDR3 DNA: TGTGCCAGCAGTCAAGAGGGGGGGCGATTCCAGTACTTC
CDR3 protein: CASSQEGGRFQYF

J gene: TRBJ2-5
CDR3 length: 16
clone size: -
D gene: -
V gene: TRBV13
CDR3 DNA: TGTGCCAGCAGCTTAGAAGGGGGGCCCGTCCAAGAGACCCAGTACTTC
CDR3 protein: CASSLEGGPVQETQYF

J gene: TRBJ2-5
CDR3 length: 11
clone size: few
D gene: -
V gene: TRBV20-1
CDR3 DNA: TGCAGTGCTGCTAGCCCTTTCGGGCAGTACTTC
CDR3 protein: CSAASPFGQYF

J gene: TRBJ2-5
CDR3 length: 14
clone size: many
D gene: -
V gene: TRBV6-5
CDR3 DNA: TGTGCCAGCAGTTACTCCGCAGGGCAAGAGACCCAGTACTTC
CDR3 protein: CASSYSAGQETQYF

J gene: TRBJ1-1
CDR3 length: 13
clone size: -
D gene: TRBD1
V gene: TRBV7-2
CDR3 DNA: TGTGCCAGCAGCCTGCTAGGACAGGGTGAGGCTTTCTTT
CDR3 protein: CASSLLGQGEAFF

J gene: TRBJ2-7
CDR3 length: 13
clone size: many
D gene: -
V gene: TRBV20-1
CDR3 DNA: TGCAGTGCTAGAGAGAGGGGGGACTACGAGCAGTACTTC
CDR3 protein: CSARERGDYEQYF

J gene: TRBJ2-5
CDR3 length: 16
clone size: few
D gene: TRBD2
V gene: TRBV7-9
CDR3 DNA: TGTGCCAGCAGCTTAGTGGGACTAGCGCTTGAAGAGACCCAGTACTTC
CDR3 protein: CASSLVGLALEETQYF

J gene: TRBJ2-2
CDR3 length: 16
clone size: -
D gene: -
V gene: TRBV5-1
CDR3 DNA: TGCGCCAGCAGGTTTGGGGACAAAGCGAACACCGGGGAGCTGTTTTTT
CDR3 protein: CASRFGDKANTGELFF

J gene: TRBJ1-5
CDR3 length: 14
clone size: -
D gene: -
V gene: TRBV27
CDR3 DNA: TGTGCCAGCAGTTTATCGGGCCAGGGGCAGCCCCAGCATTTT
CDR3 protein: CASSLSGQGQPQHF

J gene: TRBJ1-1
CDR3 length: 13
clone size: few
D gene: -
V gene: TRBV30
CDR3 DNA: TGTGCCTGGAGTAAGATTGCCAACACTGAAGCTTTCTTT
CDR3 protein: CAWSKIANTEAFF

J gene: TRBJ1-2
CDR3 length: 16
clone size: -
D gene: -
V gene: TRBV21-1
CDR3 DNA: TGTGCCAGCAGCTTCCACCGGGACAGGCCTAACTATGGCTACACCTTC
CDR3 protein: CASSFHRDRPNYGYTF

J gene: TRBJ2-5
CDR3 length: 15
clone size: -
D gene: TRBD2
V gene: TRBV20-1
CDR3 DNA: TGCAGTGCTAGACCCGGACTAGCGCCAGGGGGGACCCAGTACTTC
CDR3 protein: CSARPGLAPGGTQYF

J gene: TRBJ2-7
CDR3 length: 13
clone size: -
D gene: TRBD2
V gene: TRBV18
CDR3 DNA: TGTGCCAGCTCACCTACTAGCGACCACGAGCAGTACTTC
CDR3 protein: CASSPTSDHEQYF

J gene: TRBJ1-2
CDR3 length: 16
clone size: -
D gene: -
V gene: TRBV3-1
CDR3 DNA: TGTGCCAGCAGCCAAATGGTGAGGGACGGGAGATATGGCTACACCTTC
CDR3 protein: CASSQMVRDGRYGYTF

J gene: TRBJ2-5
CDR3 length: 14
clone size: many
D gene: -
V gene: TRBV7-8
CDR3 DNA: TGTGCCAGCAGCTTTATCAGGTCTAGCGAGACCCAGTACTTC
CDR3 protein: CASSFIRSSETQYF

J gene: TRBJ2-5
CDR3 length: 16
clone size: -
D gene: TRBD2
V gene: TRBV7-9
CDR3 DNA: TGTGCCAGCAGCCGACCCGGACTAGCGGGGGGAGAGACCCAGTACTTC
CDR3 protein: CASSRPGLAGGETQYF

J gene: TRBJ2-4
CDR3 length: 18
clone size: -
D gene: TRBD1
V gene: TRBV28
CDR3 DNA: TGTGCCAGCAGGGGGACAGGGGGCCCCAGCGGTGCCAAAAACATTCAGTACTTC
CDR3 protein: CASRGTGGPSGAKNIQYF

J gene: TRBJ2-3
CDR3 length: 12
clone size: few
D gene: -
V gene: TRBV7-2
CDR3 DNA: TGTGCCAGCAGCTACCGGACAGATACGCAGTATTTT
CDR3 protein: CASSYRTDTQYF